Each of the 26 T cell receptor beta chains below was sequenced from the same sample in a study of OX40 agonist ivuxolimab in advanced cancers. The table came from immunoSEQ multiplex PCR; TCRdb's copy has only in-frame clones and leaves some out. This sample has approximately 60,000 clones; 84% occur once, and the top ten carry roughly 27%. Sequenced material: CD4+ or CD8+ T cells sorted from blood, taken in a trial of the OX40 agonist ivuxolimab. All receptors derive from an adult with an advanced solid tumor such as melanoma, head and neck, liver or kidney cancer.

The CDR3: CASSRTGTDHNTGELFF. CDR3 DNA sequence: TGCGCCAGCAGCAGAACCGGGACCGACCATAACACCGGGGAGCTGTTTTTT. The J gene is TRBJ2-2, the V gene TRBV5-1; either TRBD1 or TRBD2 may fit D (5 bases each). The CDR3 totals 17 residues. CDR1 is SGHRS, CDR2 YFSETQ, per germline. The V end was cut by 4 bases, the J end by 2 bases, with 18 bases between.

This clone was seen once. The chain is built from TRBV27 and TRBJ1-2, with D unclear. CDR1 is MNHEY and CDR2 is SMNVEV in the germline V gene (reference sequence). The CDR3 is 15 amino acids. Trimming removed 5 bases at V and 3 bases at J, with 16 bases between. DNA of the CDR3: TGTGCCAGCAGTCCCGGACGGGGATTATACTATGGCTACACCTTC. Its protein product is CASSPGRGLYYGYTF.

The chain is built from TRBV15 and TRBJ2-3, with TRBD2 identical over 8 bases. The junction had 7 bases not matched to a gene; V was cut back by 0 bases and J by 2 bases. This CDR3 has 17 residues. Germline assignment: CDR1 LNHNV and CDR2 YYDKDF (reference sequence). The chain's CDR3 is CATSRDLTSGDTDTQYF. The CDR3 DNA sequence: TGTGCCACCAGCAGAGATCTAACTAGCGGAGACACAGATACGCAGTATTTT.

The V and J genes are TRBV7-9 and TRBJ1-2; the D gene is possibly TRBD1 (5 bases). The CDR3 has 13 amino acids. Trimming left V 0 bases short and J 6 bases short, with 8 bases between. Germline CDR1 is SEHNR and CDR2 is FQNEAQ (reference sequence). The CDR3 bases are TGTGCCAGCAGCTTAGCGCAGGGCGATGGCTACACCTTC. Protein sequence: CASSLAQGDGYTF.

The chain combines TRBV5-4 with TRBJ1-1; possibly TRBD1 for D (5 bases). Germline loops: CDR1 SGHNT, CDR2 YYREEE (reference sequence). The V and J ends lost 5 bases and 4 bases respectively, with 15 bases between them. The CDR3 totals 14 residues. CDR3: CASRAGGTSTEAFF. For the CDR3, the DNA is TGTGCCAGCAGGGCGGGGGGGACGAGCACTGAAGCTTTCTTT.

This clone was recorded only once. The chain uses TRBV27 and TRBJ2-5, with D perhaps assigned TRBD1 or TRBD2 (7 bases each). Germline CDR1 reads MNHEY; CDR2 reads SMNVEV (reference sequence). V lost 3 bases and J lost 2, with 19 bases in between. The CDR3 loop spans 17 amino acids. This chain's CDR3 is CASSFSGGRGAQETQYF. For the CDR3, the DNA is TGTGCCAGCAGTTTCTCAGGGGGGAGGGGAGCGCAAGAGACCCAGTACTTC.

The chain employs TRBV7-2 and TRBJ2-3; D not certain. V gave up 2 bases and J gave up 2 bases, with 5 bases separating them. CDR1 SGHTA and CDR2 FQGNSA come from the germline V gene. The length of the CDR3 is 13 residues. CDR3: CASSLSATDTQYF. CDR3 bases: TGTGCCAGCAGCTTATCGGCCACAGATACGCAGTATTTT.

The sample holds one count of this clone. The chain has TRBV5-1 and TRBJ1-6; TRBD1 agrees at 8 bases. The CDR3 sequence is 16 residues long. Losses at the gene ends were 2 bases for V and 6 bases for J; bases not matched to a gene: 7. Germline CDR1 SGHRS, CDR2 YFSETQ. In DNA form, the CDR3 reads TGCGCCAGCAGCTTTGGTGACAGGGGATTTAATTCACCCCTCCACTTT. This gives the protein CASSFGDRGFNSPLHF.

This clone came up a few times. This chain uses TRBV2 with TRBJ2-7; D is possibly TRBD1 or TRBD2 (5 bases each). The CDR3 covers 14 residues. The ends were cut back, 2 bases at V and 3 bases at J, with 11 bases in the middle. Germline CDR1 is SNHLY and CDR2 is FYNNEI. CDR3 coding DNA: TGTGCCAGCAGTGAACGGGGCAGGGTCTACGAGCAGTACTTC. Amino acid sequence: CASSERGRVYEQYF.

This chain uses TRBV7-8 with TRBJ1-1; TRBD1 matches 9 bases. Germline CDR1 SGHVS, CDR2 FQNEAQ. Trimming at V came to 5 bases and at J to 1 base, leaving 5 bases not matched to a gene. CDR3 length: 15 residues. The CDR3 is CASSRGTGPNTEAFF. The CDR3 region has the DNA TGTGCCAGCAGCCGAGGGACAGGGCCGAACACTGAAGCTTTCTTT.

The chain couples TRBV27 to TRBJ2-3, with 12 positions matching TRBD2. The CDR3 contains 20 residues. Germline assignment: CDR1 MNHEY and CDR2 SMNVEV (reference sequence). With V trimmed by 5 bases and J by 3 bases, 18 bases remained unmatched. The CDR3 sequence is CASSTRGGPTSGGRTDTQYF. The CDR3, as DNA: TGTGCCAGCAGTACCCGAGGGGGCCCGACTAGCGGGGGTCGAACAGATACGCAGTATTTT.

The V gene is TRBV7-6, the J gene TRBJ2-1; the D gene is possibly TRBD2 (5 bases). V lost 0 bases and J lost 2, with 11 bases in between. The CDR3 length is 16 residues. Germline lookup yields CDR1 SGHVS and CDR2 FNYEAQ. DNA of the CDR3: TGTGCCAGCAGCTTAGCGCTGGGGAGCGCCTACAATGAGCAGTTCTTC. Its protein is CASSLALGSAYNEQFF.

Only a few counts were recorded for this clone. V usage is TRBV29-1 and J usage is TRBJ2-7; 8 nucleotides match TRBD1. The V segment lost 6 bases and the J segment 3 bases; nucleotides outside the gene matches: 7. Germline assignment: CDR1 SQVTM and CDR2 ANQGSEA. CDR3 length: 13 residues. Written as DNA, the CDR3 is TGCAGCGTCGGTAATACAGGGGGCTACGAGCAGTACTTC. It yields the protein CSVGNTGGYEQYF.

CDR3 sequence reads: CASSLGQGATGELFF. CDR3 DNA sequence: TGTGCCAGCAGCCTGGGACAGGGGGCGACCGGGGAGCTGTTTTTT. The chain has TRBV11-3 and TRBJ2-2; 12 nucleotides align to TRBD1. This CDR3 region has 15 residues. V lost 5 bases and J lost 5; bases outside the gene matches: 3. Germline CDR1 reads SGHNT; CDR2 reads YENEEA. Complete variable domain (other parts from reference TRBV11-3 and TRBJ2-2): EAGVVQSPRYKIIEKKQPVAFWCNPISGHNTLYWYLQNLGQGPELLIRYENEEAVDDSQLPKDRFSAERLKGVDSTLKIQPAELGDSAVYLCASSLGQGATGELFFGEGSRLTVL.

V usage is TRBV18 and J usage is TRBJ1-5; 8 nucleotides line up with TRBD1. Germline CDR1 KGHSH, CDR2 LQKENI. Trimming at V came to 3 bases and at J to 5 bases, leaving 12 bases not matched to a gene. CDR3 size: 17 residues. CDR3 DNA: TGTGCCAGCTCACCGAACCCCGGGACAGGAGCGGATCAGCCCCAGCATTTT. Translated, it gives CASSPNPGTGADQPQHF.

The chain has TRBV27 and TRBJ2-6; tentatively, D is TRBD1 (5 bases). The V end was cut by 5 bases, the J end by 2 bases, with 10 bases between. In germline, CDR1 is MNHEY, CDR2 SMNVEV (reference sequence). This CDR3 spans 15 amino acids. The CDR3, as DNA: TGTGCCAGCAGTCCGTCCAGGGCTGGGGCCAACGTCCTGACTTTC. It yields the protein CASSPSRAGANVLTF.

The chain combines TRBV10-2 with TRBJ2-1, with 7 bases lining up with TRBD2. The V gene end was trimmed by 4 bases and the J gene end by 0 bases; junction bases not matched to a gene: 3. This CDR3 is built from 15 residues. CDR1 and CDR2 from the germline V gene are WSHSY and SAAADI. CDR3 sequence: CASSGTGGSYNEQFF. The CDR3 nucleotides are TGCGCCAGCAGTGGAACGGGGGGCTCCTACAATGAGCAGTTCTTC.

The CDR3 DNA is TGTGCTAGTGGTCGGGGACAGAACCGCCAAGAGACCCAGTACTTC. It translates to CASGRGQNRQETQYF. This chain joins TRBV12-5 and TRBJ2-5; TRBD1 agrees at 7 bases. The junction had 7 bases not matched to a gene; V was cut back by 5 bases and J by 1 base. Germline V gives CDR1 LGHNT, CDR2 FRNRAP. CDR3 size: 15 residues.

The V call is TRBV6-6, the J call TRBJ2-1; D unclear. Trimming pared 5 bases from V and 5 bases from J, leaving 7 bases between. The CDR3 contains 12 residues. CDR1 and CDR2 from the germline V gene are MNHNY and SVGAGI (reference sequence). CDR3 protein: CASSPGDNEQFF. CDR3 sequence (DNA): TGTGCCAGCAGTCCCGGAGACAATGAGCAGTTCTTC.

The chain links TRBV10-1 to TRBJ1-5; 9 bases are shared with TRBD1. Germline V CDR1 and CDR2: WNHNN, SYGVQD (reference sequence). CDR3 length: 15 amino acids. The V segment lost 4 bases and the J segment 5 bases; nucleotides outside the gene matches: 6. The CDR3 loop is CASSGPGQGYQPQHF. In DNA, the CDR3 is TGCGCCAGCAGTGGACCGGGACAGGGTTATCAGCCCCAGCATTTT.

The chain is built from TRBV21-1 and TRBJ1-2. TRBV21-1 is annotated as a pseudogene. The CDR3 has 14 residues. In nucleotides, the CDR3 is TGTGCCAGCAGCAAGTCCGGGGTCAGCTATGGCTACACCTTC. It translates to CASSKSGVSYGYTF.

This clone was seen a single time. The chain links TRBV20-1 to TRBJ1-2; D gene ambiguous. The CDR3 has 11 residues. Trimming removed 3 bases at V and 5 bases at J, with 7 bases between. From germline, CDR1 is DFQATT and CDR2 SNEGSKA (reference sequence). The CDR3 loop is CSASGRYGYTF. Here the CDR3 DNA reads TGCAGTGCTAGTGGGCGGTATGGCTACACCTTC.

There are a few counts of this clone. The chain employs TRBV4-3 and TRBJ2-7; 7 positions match TRBD1. The trim removed 4 bases at V and 7 bases at J, leaving 10 bases unmatched. Germline V gives CDR1 LGHNA, CDR2 YSLEER. The CDR3 totals 14 residues. This chain's CDR3 is CASSLDRAPREQYF. As DNA, the CDR3 is TGCGCCAGCAGCCTAGACAGGGCCCCTAGAGAGCAGTACTTC.

CDR3 sequence: CASRKGGGGYTF. CDR3 nucleotides: TGTGCCAGCAGGAAGGGGGGCGGCGGCTACACCTTC. This chain links TRBV6-5 with TRBJ1-2, with a possible D match to TRBD1 (6 bases). The CDR3 length is 12 residues. V was shortened by 6 bases and J by 8 bases, with 13 bases between the two germline ends. The germline CDR1 and CDR2 sequences are MNHEY and SVGAGI.

The chain combines TRBV27 with TRBJ2-1; 9 nucleotides line up with TRBD1. Looked up from germline, CDR1 is MNHEY and CDR2 is SMNVEV (reference sequence). The ends lost 4 bases at V and 8 bases at J; junction bases unmatched: 9. CDR3 length equals 15 residues. The CDR3, as DNA: TGTGCCAGCAGTTGGCCGGGACAGGGATTGGATGAGCAGTTCTTC. Its translation: CASSWPGQGLDEQFF.

This rearrangement joins TRBV5-6 to TRBJ1-6; TRBD1 matches at 7 bases. In germline, CDR1 is SGHDT, CDR2 YYEEEE. This CDR3 has 14 residues. After removal of 0 bases from V and 9 bases from J, the junction contained 3 bases not matched to a gene. The CDR3 region is CASSLVGGRSPLHF. Written as DNA, the CDR3 is TGTGCCAGCAGCTTGGTAGGGGGCCGTTCACCCCTCCACTTT.